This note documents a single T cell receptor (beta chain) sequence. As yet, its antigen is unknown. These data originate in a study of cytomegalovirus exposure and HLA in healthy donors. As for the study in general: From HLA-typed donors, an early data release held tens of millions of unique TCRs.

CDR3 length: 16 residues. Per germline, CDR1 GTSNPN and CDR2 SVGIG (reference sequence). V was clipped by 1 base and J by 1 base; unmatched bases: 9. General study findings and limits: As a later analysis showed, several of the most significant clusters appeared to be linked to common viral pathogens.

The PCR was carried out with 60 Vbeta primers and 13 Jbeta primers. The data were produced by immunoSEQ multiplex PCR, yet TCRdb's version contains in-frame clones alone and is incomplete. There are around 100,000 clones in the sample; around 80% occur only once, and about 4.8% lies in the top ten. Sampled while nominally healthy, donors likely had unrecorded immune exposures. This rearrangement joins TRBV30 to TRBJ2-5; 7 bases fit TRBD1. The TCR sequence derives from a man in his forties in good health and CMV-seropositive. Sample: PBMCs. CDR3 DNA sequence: TGTGCCTGGAGTGCCCTGGGACAGTGGGTCCAAGAGACCCAGTACTTC. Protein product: CAWSALGQWVQETQYF.